The 29 T cell receptor beta chains in this list originate from one sample, sequenced in a study of OX40 agonist ivuxolimab in advanced cancers. Libraries were prepared by immunoSEQ multiplex PCR; TCRdb keeps only in-frame clonotypes and omits some of them. The table includes over 55,000 clones, approximately 93% detected once. The sequencing used CD4+ or CD8+ T cells sorted from blood, collected in a trial of the OX40 agonist ivuxolimab. The source is an adult with an advanced solid tumor such as melanoma, head and neck, liver or kidney cancer.

This chain uses TRBV6-5 with TRBJ1-2, with D possibly matching TRBD1 (5 bases). From germline, CDR1 is MNHEY and CDR2 SVGAGI. This CDR3 region has 12 residues. V lost 8 bases to trimming and J lost 2 bases, with 9 bases between them. The CDR3 region has the DNA TGTGCCAGCGGAAGACAGAACTATGGCTACACCTTC. Protein: CASGRQNYGYTF.

In this sample, this clone turned up a few times. The chain carries TRBV28 and TRBJ1-5; D gene unclear. Trimming left V 2 bases short and J 4 bases short, with 6 bases between. In germline, CDR1 is MDHEN, CDR2 SYDVKM. The CDR3 loop spans 13 amino acids. This CDR3 is CASSLDQNQPQHF. DNA for the CDR3: TGTGCCAGCAGTTTAGACCAGAATCAGCCCCAGCATTTT. Full variable domain (remainder filled in from reference TRBV28 and TRBJ1-5): DVKVTQSSRYLVKRTGEKVFLECVQDMDHENMFWYRQDPGLGLRLIYFSYDVKMKEKGDIPEGYSVSREKKERFSLILESASTNQTSMYLCASSLDQNQPQHFGDGTRLSIL.

This sequence joins TRBV29-1 and TRBJ2-3, with TRBD1 matching 8 bases. V was pared by 7 bases and J by 4 bases, with 4 bases of the junction left unmatched. The CDR3 spans 12 residues. The germline V gene encodes CDR1 SQVTM and CDR2 ANQGSEA. Here the CDR3 reads CSAGQASDTQYF. The CDR3 DNA reads as TGCAGCGCGGGACAGGCATCAGATACGCAGTATTTT.

This clone showed up just once. The CDR3 sequence: CASSQPLTVYRELFF. In nucleotides, the CDR3 is TGTGCCAGCAGCCAACCGCTGACAGTTTACCGGGAGCTGTTTTTT. V gene TRBV28 combines with J gene TRBJ2-2; D possibly corresponds to TRBD1 (5 bases). The germline CDR1 and CDR2 sequences are MDHEN and SYDVKM. Trimming shortened V by 6 bases and J by 9 bases, and 20 bases separated the two germline ends. This CDR3 comprises 15 residues. The whole variable domain, filled in from reference TRBV28 and TRBJ2-2, reads DVKVTQSSRYLVKRTGEKVFLECVQDMDHENMFWYRQDPGLGLRLIYFSYDVKMKEKGDIPEGYSVSREKKERFSLILESASTNQTSMYLCASSQPLTVYRELFFGEGSRLTVL.

The gene calls are TRBV9 and TRBJ2-1; 10 nucleotides line up with TRBD2. The trim removed 2 bases at V and 9 bases at J, leaving 11 bases unmatched. Germline loops: CDR1 SGDLS, CDR2 YYNGEE. There are 16 residues in the CDR3. CDR3 bases: TGTGCCAGCAGCGTCTGGAGCGGGGGGGCCTCTGGTGAGCAGTTCTTC. Translation gives CASSVWSGGASGEQFF.

The rearrangement joins TRBV9 to TRBJ2-2; no clear D gene. The CDR3 is made up of 12 amino acids. V was clipped by 0 bases and J by 5 bases, with 2 bases between them. Germline CDR1 and CDR2: SGDLS and YYNGEE. The CDR3: CASSVATGELFF. In nucleotides, the CDR3 is TGTGCCAGCAGCGTAGCTACCGGGGAGCTGTTTTTT. The complete variable domain, with remaining parts taken from reference TRBV9 and TRBJ2-2, reads DSGVTQTPKHLITATGQRVTLRCSPRSGDLSVYWYQQSLDQGLQFLIQYYNGEERAKGNILERFSAQQFPDLHSELNLSSLELGDSALYFCASSVATGELFFGEGSRLTVL.

The chain employs TRBV11-3 and TRBJ2-7; 7 nucleotides match TRBD1. The CDR3 runs to 12 residues. The J segment lost 5 bases and the V segment lost 6 bases, leaving 4 bases of the junction unmatched. Per the germline V gene, CDR1 is SGHNT and CDR2 is YENEEA. The chain's CDR3 is CASRSTGDEQYF. As DNA, the CDR3 is TGTGCCAGCAGATCAACAGGGGACGAGCAGTACTTC.

The rearrangement joins TRBV19 to TRBJ1-2; D is possibly TRBD1 (5 bases). Germline lookup yields CDR1 LNHDA and CDR2 SQIVND (reference sequence). The CDR3 is 13 amino acids. Trimming removed 5 bases at V and 2 bases at J, with 9 bases between. This CDR3 reads CASSGGDNYGYTF. Written as DNA, the CDR3 is TGTGCCAGTAGTGGCGGGGACAACTATGGCTACACCTTC.

The J gene is TRBJ1-2, the V gene TRBV6-5; 7 bases match TRBD1. Germline V lookup: CDR1 MNHEY, CDR2 SVGAGI. The CDR3 extends over 14 amino acids. V gave up 2 bases and J gave up 7 bases; unmatched junction bases: 7. The chain's CDR3 is CASSYTQGGGGYTF. CDR3 sequence (DNA): TGTGCCAGCAGTTACACCCAGGGGGGGGGTGGCTACACCTTC.

The CDR3 region is CASSQSPWDRNTEAFF. The CDR3 DNA is TGCGCCAGCAGTCAATCCCCTTGGGACAGGAACACTGAAGCTTTCTTT. The chain joins TRBV23-1 to TRBJ1-1, with TRBD1 identical over 7 bases. TRBV23-1 counts as an open reading frame of uncertain function. CDR3 size: 16 residues. After removal of 0 bases from V and 1 base from J, the junction contained 5 bases not matched to a gene.

The rearrangement uses TRBV14 and TRBJ1-6; D possibly corresponds to TRBD1 (6 bases). V shed 9 bases and J shed 6 bases, with 24 bases lying between them. The germline V gene has CDR1 SGHDN and CDR2 FVKESK. The CDR3 totals 17 residues. The CDR3 DNA reads TGTGCCAGAGATAGGAGTCGGGAGGGGGTGTTTAATTCACCCCTCCACTTT. Translated: CARDRSREGVFNSPLHF.

The genes are TRBV6-5 and TRBJ1-2; 11 nucleotides agree with TRBD1. The V gene's germline CDR1 is MNHEY and CDR2 SVGAGI. CDR3 length equals 14 residues. J gave up 8 bases and V 7 bases, and 9 bases lay outside the gene matches. This CDR3 is CASTLGQGVRGYTF. The CDR3 nucleotides read TGTGCCAGCACCCTGGGACAGGGGGTCCGGGGCTACACCTTC.

This chain uses TRBV6-6 with TRBJ1-2; tentative D call: TRBD1 (6 bases). Germline CDR1 and CDR2: MNHNY and SVGAGI (reference sequence). Trimming took off 2 bases at V and 1 base at J, with 14 bases between the two ends. CDR3 length: 16 residues. The CDR3 reads CASSYEGGRVNYGYTF. In DNA, the CDR3 is TGTGCCAGCAGTTACGAGGGGGGGCGAGTTAACTATGGCTACACCTTC.

The rearrangement joins TRBV7-9 to TRBJ1-1; maybe TRBD1 (6 bases). CDR3 length: 13 residues. Germline CDR1 reads SEHNR; CDR2 reads FQNEAQ (reference sequence). V dropped 6 bases and J dropped 8 bases, with 16 bases sitting between them. In DNA, the CDR3 is TGTGCCAGCAGACCTAAGGGGGTAGGAGAAGCTTTCTTT. It yields the protein CASRPKGVGEAFF.

This clone was counted once. The chain couples TRBV10-3 to TRBJ2-1; 7 nucleotides line up with TRBD2. V lost 8 bases, J lost 10 bases, and 8 bases stayed unmatched. CDR1 ENHRY and CDR2 SYGVKD come from the germline V gene. The CDR3 totals 12 residues. Written as DNA, the CDR3 is TGTGCCATCGTGGGACTCGGGGGGGAGCAGTTCTTC. Its protein product is CAIVGLGGEQFF.

The chain couples TRBV5-1 to TRBJ1-1, with D possibly matching TRBD1 (6 bases). There are 14 residues in the CDR3. CDR1 is SGHRS, CDR2 YFSETQ, per germline. The ends were cut back, 4 bases at V and 1 base at J, with 11 bases in the middle. CDR3 DNA: TGCGCCAGCAGCAATCAAGGGGGGAACACTGAAGCTTTCTTT. Its translation: CASSNQGGNTEAFF.

The chain recombines TRBV15 with TRBJ2-3; no definite D call. From germline, CDR1 is LNHNV and CDR2 YYDKDF (reference sequence). V was pared by 1 base and J by 2 bases, with 10 bases between. This CDR3 region has 15 residues. CDR3 region: CATSRGTPDTDTQYF. The CDR3 region has the DNA TGTGCCACCAGCAGAGGTACCCCGGACACAGATACGCAGTATTTT.

The table lists this clone with a count of one. This chain uses TRBV6-1 with TRBJ2-7; D is ambiguous. The V and J ends lost 10 bases and 5 bases respectively, with 15 bases between them. The CDR3 extends over 12 amino acids. Germline CDR1 and CDR2: MNHNS and SASEGT. For the CDR3, the DNA is TGTGCCACCTCACCTATACCCCACGAGCAGTACTTC. It encodes CATSPIPHEQYF.

The chain uses TRBV7-2 and TRBJ1-2; D might be TRBD1 (5 bases). This CDR3 is 13 amino acids long. The V end was cut by 4 bases, the J end by 8 bases, with 14 bases between. Germline V CDR1 and CDR2: SGHTA, FQGNSA. The CDR3 DNA is TGTGCCAGCAGCTCCGGGGGATTCCAGGGCTACACCTTC. Protein sequence: CASSSGGFQGYTF.

V is TRBV11-2 and J is TRBJ2-3, with D unresolved. This CDR3 region has 12 residues. CDR1 is SGHAT, CDR2 FQNNGV, per germline. With 5 bases removed from V and 2 bases from J, the gap between germline ends came to 5 bases. CDR3 coding DNA: TGTGCCAGCAGCAGAAACACAGATACGCAGTATTTT. Amino acids: CASSRNTDTQYF.

V and J are TRBV19 and TRBJ2-2; 8 positions match TRBD2. V was clipped by 3 bases and J by 4 bases; unmatched bases: 10. The germline V gene encodes CDR1 LNHDA and CDR2 SQIVND (reference sequence). The CDR3 is 17 residues long. The CDR3 nucleotides read TGTGCCAGTAGTATCGGCGCCGGGGGGGCGCTCACCGGGGAGCTGTTTTTT. The encoded protein is CASSIGAGGALTGELFF.

The chain recombines TRBV20-1 with TRBJ1-1; D gene unclear. Germline loops: CDR1 DFQATT, CDR2 SNEGSKA (reference sequence). CDR3 length: 10 amino acids. CDR3 residues: CAVSETEAFF. The CDR3 DNA reads TGCGCGGTTTCGGAAACTGAAGCTTTCTTT.

This chain uses TRBV5-4 with TRBJ2-3, with TRBD1 as a possible D gene (6 bases). The germline V gene has CDR1 SGHNT and CDR2 YYREEE (reference sequence). The CDR3 is 15 residues long. Trimming shortened V by 3 bases and J by 2 bases, and 13 bases separated the two germline ends. The CDR3 here is CASSSLRGTTDTQYF. The DNA of the CDR3 is TGTGCCAGCAGCTCCTTGAGGGGGACCACAGATACGCAGTATTTT.

The chain joins TRBV19 to TRBJ2-3, with 7 bases matching TRBD2. Germline V gene lookup returns CDR1 LNHDA and CDR2 SQIVND (reference sequence). V was clipped by 9 bases and J by 6 bases; unmatched bases: 15. The length of the CDR3 is 15 residues. CDR3 DNA: TGTGCCAGCCAAGCGGGAACAGTCTGGACCGATACGCAGTATTTT. Its translation is CASQAGTVWTDTQYF.

The CDR3 is CASSSEAGLNQPQHF. The CDR3 nucleotides are TGTGCCAGTAGTAGTGAGGCGGGGCTCAATCAGCCCCAGCATTTT. The chain is built from TRBV19 and TRBJ1-5; D is possibly TRBD1 (5 bases). There are 15 residues in the CDR3. In germline, CDR1 is LNHDA, CDR2 SQIVND (reference sequence). The ends were cut back, 4 bases at V and 3 bases at J, with 13 bases in the middle.

The J gene is TRBJ2-4, the V gene TRBV11-3, with TRBD2 matching over 12 bases. V gave up 4 bases and J gave up 7 bases; unmatched junction bases: 5. CDR3 length: 15 residues. Germline CDR1 and CDR2: SGHNT and YENEEA. The CDR3 protein is CASSSQTSGSNIQYF. CDR3 bases: TGTGCCAGCAGCTCCCAGACTAGCGGGAGTAACATTCAGTACTTC. The full variable domain, with the rest looked up from reference TRBV11-3 and TRBJ2-4, is EAGVVQSPRYKIIEKKQPVAFWCNPISGHNTLYWYLQNLGQGPELLIRYENEEAVDDSQLPKDRFSAERLKGVDSTLKIQPAELGDSAVYLCASSSQTSGSNIQYFGAGTRLSVL.

The chain recombines TRBV11-3 with TRBJ2-2; 12 positions match TRBD2. This CDR3 has 16 amino acids. CDR1 and CDR2 (germline): SGHNT, YENEEA. V lost 5 bases, J lost 6 bases, and 7 bases stayed unmatched. CDR3 DNA sequence: TGTGCCAGCAGCCCCCGACTAGCGGGAGACTCCGGGGAGCTGTTTTTT. This encodes CASSPRLAGDSGELFF. Using reference TRBV11-3 and TRBJ2-2 for the parts outside the CDR3, the full variable domain is EAGVVQSPRYKIIEKKQPVAFWCNPISGHNTLYWYLQNLGQGPELLIRYENEEAVDDSQLPKDRFSAERLKGVDSTLKIQPAELGDSAVYLCASSPRLAGDSGELFFGEGSRLTVL.

This clone has just a few counts. Other DNA sequences in the same sample also yield this CDR3. This chain links TRBV7-8 with TRBJ2-6, with D uncertain. Germline V gene data show CDR1 as SGHVS and CDR2 as FQNEAQ. This CDR3 has 14 residues. Trimming shortened V by 1 base and J by 1 base, and 2 bases separated the two germline ends. The CDR3 region has the DNA TGTGCCAGCAGCTTAGGTTCTGGGGCCAACGTCCTGACTTTC. It translates to CASSLGSGANVLTF.

Regarding this clone: The limits of the CDR3 on the DNA are not certain, so only TCRdb's listed CDR3 is given. This rearrangement joins TRBV12-2 to TRBJ2-4; TRBD2 is the table's D call and was not checked against the DNA. TRBV12-2 is noted as a pseudogene. The CDR3 spans 16 amino acids, including both terminal residues. CDR3 sequence: CASRFGGGIAKNIQYF.